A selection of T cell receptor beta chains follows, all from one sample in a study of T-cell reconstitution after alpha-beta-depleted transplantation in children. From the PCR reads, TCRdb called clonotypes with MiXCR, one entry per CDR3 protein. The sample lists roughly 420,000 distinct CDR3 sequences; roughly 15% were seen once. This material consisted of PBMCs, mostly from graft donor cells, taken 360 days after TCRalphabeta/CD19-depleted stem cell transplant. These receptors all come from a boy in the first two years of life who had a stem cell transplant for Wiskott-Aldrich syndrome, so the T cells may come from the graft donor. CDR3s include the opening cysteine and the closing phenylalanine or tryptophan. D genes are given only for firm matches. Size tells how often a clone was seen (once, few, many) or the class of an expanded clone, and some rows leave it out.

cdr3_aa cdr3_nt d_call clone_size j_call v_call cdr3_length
CASSYSPNILYGYTF TGTGCCAGCAGTTATTCACCGAACATCCTTTATGGCTACACCTTC . few TRBJ1-2 TRBV6-5 15
CASSPDPYLGGTDTQYF TGTGCCAGCAGCCCGGATCCTTATTTAGGGGGCACAGATACGCAGTATTTT . . TRBJ2-3 TRBV5-6 17
CASSLVLSLGTDTQYF TGTGCCAGCAGTTTGGTCCTGTCCCTAGGCACAGATACGCAGTATTTT . few TRBJ2-3 TRBV12-3/TRBV12-4 16
CASRDRVVTGELFF TGTGCCAGCAGGGACAGGGTTGTCACCGGGGAGCTGTTTTTT TRBD1 few TRBJ2-2 TRBV7-8 14
CASSVLLGDRTGELFF TGCGCCAGCAGCGTTCTGTTGGGGGATCGCACCGGGGAGCTGTTTTTT . few TRBJ2-2 TRBV5-1 16
CASSFKVGPKQETQYF TGCGCCAGCAGCTTTAAAGTCGGGCCGAAACAAGAGACCCAGTACTTC . few TRBJ2-5 TRBV5-1 16
CASSLQGTRDGYTF TGTGCCAGCAGTCTTCAGGGGACAAGGGATGGCTACACCTTC . many TRBJ1-2 TRBV28 14
CASSQGSGAAVYNEQFF TGCGCCAGCAGCCAAGGTAGCGGGGCCGCCGTGTACAATGAGCAGTTCTTC TRBD2 . TRBJ2-1 TRBV4-3 17
CASSLRVQETQYF TGTGCCAGCAGCTTAAGGGTACAAGAGACCCAGTACTTC . many TRBJ2-5 TRBV28 13
CASSPGQGKNTGELFF TGTGCCAGCAGCCCCGGACAGGGAAAGAACACCGGGGAGCTGTTTTTT TRBD1 few TRBJ2-2 TRBV11-3 16
CASSLQETQYF TGTGCCAGCAGCCTTCAAGAGACCCAGTACTTC . many TRBJ2-5 TRBV12-3/TRBV12-4 11
CASSNENKGAGELRYEQYF TGTGCCAGCAGTAACGAGAATAAGGGAGCGGGAGAGCTGAGGTACGAGCAGTACTTC TRBD2 few TRBJ2-7 TRBV6-4 19
CASSRTGYNQPQHF TGTGCCAGCAGCCGGACAGGGTACAATCAGCCCCAGCATTTT TRBD1 . TRBJ1-5 TRBV3-1 14
CASSLARGGEDQYF TGTGCCAGCAGCTTAGCGAGGGGGGGTGAGGACCAGTACTTC . . TRBJ2-5 TRBV7-6 14
CASRARQGHYEQYF TGTGCCAGCAGGGCAAGACAGGGCCACTACGAGCAGTACTTC TRBD1 . TRBJ2-7 TRBV27 14
CASKAGGRGGELVF TGTGCCAGCAAGGCCGGTGGGCGTGGCGGGGAGCTGGTTTTT . . TRBJ2-2 TRBV7-8 14
CASSRLQSSYNEQFF TGTGCCAGCAGCCGACTGCAATCCTCCTACAATGAGCAGTTCTTC . few TRBJ2-1 TRBV21-1 15
CASSLVYRLQETQYF TGTGCCAGCAGCTTAGTCTACCGACTGCAAGAGACCCAGTACTTC . . TRBJ2-5 TRBV11-2 15
CASNLLRGPADTQYF TGTGCCAGCAACCTTCTCAGGGGGCCGGCAGATACGCAGTATTTT TRBD1 . TRBJ2-3 TRBV5-4 15
CATSRARGEQYF TGTGCCACCAGCAGAGCTCGGGGCGAGCAGTACTTC . . TRBJ2-7 TRBV15 12
CSARTGSYEQYF TGCAGTGCTAGGACAGGGTCCTACGAGCAGTACTTC TRBD1 . TRBJ2-7 TRBV20-1 12
CASSRFGQYTDTQYF TGCGCCAGCAGCCGTTTTGGTCAGTACACAGATACGCAGTATTTT . . TRBJ2-3 TRBV5-1 15
CASSLRGGTGGANTQYF TGTGCCAGCAGCTTACGGGGGGGAACAGGGGGCGCAAATACGCAGTATTTT . few TRBJ2-3 TRBV7-2 17
CASSSWANTGELFF TGTGCCAGCAGCTCATGGGCCAATACCGGGGAGCTGTTTTTT . . TRBJ2-2 TRBV7-9 14
CASSQSSGGSSYEQYF TGTGCCAGCAGTCAATCGAGCGGGGGCAGCTCCTACGAGCAGTACTTC TRBD2 . TRBJ2-7 TRBV11-2 16
CASSDTVIQETQYF TGTGCCAGCAGTGACACAGTCATCCAAGAGACCCAGTACTTC . few TRBJ2-5 TRBV25-1 14
CSVWTLSYNEQFF TGCAGCGTCTGGACGCTATCCTACAATGAGCAGTTCTTC . many TRBJ2-1 TRBV29-1 13
CASSLMRSLAAHSYEQYF TGTGCCAGCAGCTTAATGAGGTCACTAGCGGCCCACTCCTACGAGCAGTACTTC TRBD2 . TRBJ2-7 TRBV7-8 18
CSARDSPDRASNQPQHF TGCAGTGCTAGAGATTCCCCGGACAGGGCGAGCAATCAGCCCCAGCATTTT TRBD1 . TRBJ1-5 TRBV20-1 17
CASSPPRESSYNEQFF TGCGCCAGCAGCCCGCCCCGGGAAAGCTCCTACAATGAGCAGTTCTTC . . TRBJ2-1 TRBV5-1 16
CASSQGVKTGKAKNIQYF TGCGCCAGCAGCCAAGGAGTAAAGACAGGAAAAGCCAAAAACATTCAGTACTTC . . TRBJ2-4 TRBV4-1 18
CASSSQPKTNRGNTDTQYF TGTGCCAGCAGCTCCCAACCGAAGACCAACAGGGGTAACACAGATACGCAGTATTTT TRBD1 . TRBJ2-3 TRBV11-1 19
CASSPTKGSYNEQFF TGTGCCAGCAGTCCCACGAAAGGGTCCTACAATGAGCAGTTCTTC . few TRBJ2-1 TRBV12-3/TRBV12-4 15
CASSSYAGTGGNGYTF TGCGCCAGCAGCTCTTACGCCGGGACAGGGGGAAATGGCTACACCTTC TRBD1 . TRBJ1-2 TRBV5-1 16
CASSFFRNQPQHF TGTGCCAGCAGTTTTTTTCGGAATCAGCCCCAGCATTTT . . TRBJ1-5 TRBV12-3/TRBV12-4 13
CATSDPWQGEETQYF TGTGCCACCAGTGATCCCTGGCAGGGGGAAGAGACCCAGTACTTC TRBD1 . TRBJ2-5 TRBV24-1 15
CASSLSGPFLNEQFF TGCGCCAGCAGCCTATCCGGACCCTTTCTCAATGAGCAGTTCTTC . many TRBJ2-1 TRBV4-1 15
CASSQDWAGSQTGELFF TGCGCCAGCAGCCAAGATTGGGCGGGGTCCCAGACCGGGGAGCTGTTTTTT . . TRBJ2-2 TRBV4-3 17
CASSVGPYLAVTDTQYF TGTGCCAGCAGCGTAGGCCCCTACCTAGCGGTCACAGATACGCAGTATTTT TRBD2 few TRBJ2-3 TRBV9 17
CASSQRDFSSPYEQYF TGTGCCAGCAGCCAACGGGACTTCTCCTCCCCCTACGAGCAGTACTTC . . TRBJ2-7 TRBV3-1 16
CAISGLTANYGYTF TGTGCCATCAGTGGACTTACTGCTAACTATGGCTACACCTTC . few TRBJ1-2 TRBV10-3 14
CASSALGHTDTQYF TGCGCCAGCAGCGCGCTAGGACACACAGATACGCAGTATTTT . once TRBJ2-3 TRBV5-1 14
CASSLAGKLETQYF TGCGCCAGCAGCTTGGCAGGGAAATTAGAGACCCAGTACTTC . few TRBJ2-5 TRBV5-1 14
CASSQVRTGANEQYF TGTGCCAGCAGCCAAGTTAGGACAGGGGCGAACGAGCAGTACTTC TRBD1 few TRBJ2-7 TRBV3-1 15
CASSYKLGSTEAFF TGTGCCAGCAGTTACAAGCTGGGGAGCACTGAAGCTTTCTTT . once TRBJ1-1 TRBV6-5 14
CASSWPGLAGEDTQYF TGTGCCAGCAGCTGGCCGGGACTAGCGGGAGAAGATACGCAGTATTTT TRBD2 . TRBJ2-3 TRBV12-3/TRBV12-4 16
CASSPFRDRVTGELFF TGTGCCAGCTCACCATTCAGGGACAGGGTCACCGGGGAGCTGTTTTTT TRBD1 few TRBJ2-2 TRBV18 16
CASSRPGALVYEQYF TGTGCCAGCAGCCGGCCGGGGGCGCTCGTGTACGAGCAGTACTTC . . TRBJ2-7 TRBV27 15
CASSPWAGGEETQYF TGTGCCAGCAGCCCCTGGGCAGGAGGAGAAGAGACCCAGTACTTC . many TRBJ2-5 TRBV7-9 15
CASRPTSSSYNEQFF TGCGCCAGCAGGCCAACTAGTTCCTCCTACAATGAGCAGTTCTTC . . TRBJ2-1 TRBV5-1 15
CASSQVGGTGTYEQYF TGCGCCAGCAGCCAAGTGGGGGGGACAGGGACCTACGAGCAGTACTTC TRBD1 few TRBJ2-7 TRBV4-3 16
CSAAPGTGGEQPQHF TGCAGTGCTGCCCCAGGGACAGGGGGGGAACAGCCCCAGCATTTT TRBD1 few TRBJ1-5 TRBV20-1 15
CAISESGAGETQYF TGTGCCATCAGTGAATCGGGGGCAGGAGAGACCCAGTACTTC . many TRBJ2-5 TRBV10-3 14
CSALLAVQETQYF TGCAGTGCCCTCCTAGCGGTTCAAGAGACCCAGTACTTC TRBD2 . TRBJ2-5 TRBV20-1 13
CASSLKAGAGNTGELFF TGTGCCAGCAGCTTAAAAGCGGGGGCGGGGAACACCGGGGAGCTGTTTTTT TRBD2 few TRBJ2-2 TRBV7-7 17